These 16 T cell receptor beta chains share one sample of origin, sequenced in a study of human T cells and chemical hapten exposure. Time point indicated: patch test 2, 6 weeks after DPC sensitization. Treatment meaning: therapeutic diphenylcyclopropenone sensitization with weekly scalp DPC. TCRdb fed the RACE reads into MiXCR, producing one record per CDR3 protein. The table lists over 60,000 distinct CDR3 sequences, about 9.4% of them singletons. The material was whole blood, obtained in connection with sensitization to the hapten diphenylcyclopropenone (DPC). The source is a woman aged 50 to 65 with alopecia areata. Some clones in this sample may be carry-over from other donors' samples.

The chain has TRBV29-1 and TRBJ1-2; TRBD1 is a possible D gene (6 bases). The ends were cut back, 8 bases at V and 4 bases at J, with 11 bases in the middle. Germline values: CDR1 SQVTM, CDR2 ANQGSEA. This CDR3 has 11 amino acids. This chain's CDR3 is CSTDRLYGYTF. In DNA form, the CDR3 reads TGCAGCACGGACAGACTCTATGGCTACACCTTC.

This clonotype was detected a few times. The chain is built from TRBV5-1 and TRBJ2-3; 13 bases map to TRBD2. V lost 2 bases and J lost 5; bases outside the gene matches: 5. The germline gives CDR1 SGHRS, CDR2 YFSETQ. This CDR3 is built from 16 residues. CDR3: CASSFPGLAGLDTQYF. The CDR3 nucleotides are TGCGCCAGCAGCTTCCCGGGACTAGCGGGACTAGATACGCAGTATTTT.

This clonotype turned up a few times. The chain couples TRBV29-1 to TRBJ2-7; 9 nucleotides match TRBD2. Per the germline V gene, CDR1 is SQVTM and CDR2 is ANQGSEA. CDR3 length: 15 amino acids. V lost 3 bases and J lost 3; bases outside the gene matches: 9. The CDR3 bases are TGCAGCGTTGACCAGGGGCTAGCGGGACACTACGAGCAGTACTTC. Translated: CSVDQGLAGHYEQYF.

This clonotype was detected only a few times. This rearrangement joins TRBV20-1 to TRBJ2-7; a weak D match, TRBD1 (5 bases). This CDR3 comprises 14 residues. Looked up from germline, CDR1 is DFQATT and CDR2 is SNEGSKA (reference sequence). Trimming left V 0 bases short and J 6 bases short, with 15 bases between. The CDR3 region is CSARDRRGVSEQYF. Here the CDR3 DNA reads TGCAGTGCTAGAGATCGTAGGGGTGTTTCCGAGCAGTACTTC.

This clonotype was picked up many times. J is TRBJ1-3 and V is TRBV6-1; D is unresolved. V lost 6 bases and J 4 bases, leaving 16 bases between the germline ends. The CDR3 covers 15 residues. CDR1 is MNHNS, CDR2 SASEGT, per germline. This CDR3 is CASSQVTLGGNTIYF. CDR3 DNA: TGTGCCAGCAGCCAGGTTACGCTCGGAGGAAACACCATATATTTT.

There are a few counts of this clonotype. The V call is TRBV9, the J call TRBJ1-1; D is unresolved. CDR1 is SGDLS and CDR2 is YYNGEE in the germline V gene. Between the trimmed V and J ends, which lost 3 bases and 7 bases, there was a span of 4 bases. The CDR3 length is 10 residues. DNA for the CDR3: TGTGCCAGCAGCGAGGTTGAAGCTTTCTTT. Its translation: CASSEVEAFF.

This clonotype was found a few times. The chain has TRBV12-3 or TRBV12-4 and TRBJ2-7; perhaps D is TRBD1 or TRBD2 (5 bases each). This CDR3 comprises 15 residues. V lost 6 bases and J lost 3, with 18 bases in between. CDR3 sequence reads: CASRKLRGPHYEQYF. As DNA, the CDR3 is TGTGCCAGCAGAAAGCTCCGGGGACCACACTACGAGCAGTACTTC.

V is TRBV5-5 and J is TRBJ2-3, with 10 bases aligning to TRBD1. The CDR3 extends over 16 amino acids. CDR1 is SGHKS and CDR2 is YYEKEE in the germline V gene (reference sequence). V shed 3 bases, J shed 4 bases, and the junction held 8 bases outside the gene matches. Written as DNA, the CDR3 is TGTGCCAGCAGCTCGGGCTGGACAGGGGGTGCAGATACGCAGTATTTT. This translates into CASSSGWTGGADTQYF. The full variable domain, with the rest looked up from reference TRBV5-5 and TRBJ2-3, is DAGVTQSPTHLIKTRGQQVTLRCSPISGHKSVSWYQQVLGQGPQFIFQYYEKEERGRGNFPDRFSARQFPNYSSELNVNALLLGDSALYLCASSSGWTGGADTQYFGPGTRLTVL.

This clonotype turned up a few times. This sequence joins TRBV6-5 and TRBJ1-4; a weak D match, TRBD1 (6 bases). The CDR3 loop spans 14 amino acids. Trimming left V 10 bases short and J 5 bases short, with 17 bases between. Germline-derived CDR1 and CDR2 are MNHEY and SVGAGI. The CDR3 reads CATRGRGRNEKLFF. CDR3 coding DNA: TGTGCCACCAGGGGCCGGGGGCGAAATGAAAAACTGTTTTTT.

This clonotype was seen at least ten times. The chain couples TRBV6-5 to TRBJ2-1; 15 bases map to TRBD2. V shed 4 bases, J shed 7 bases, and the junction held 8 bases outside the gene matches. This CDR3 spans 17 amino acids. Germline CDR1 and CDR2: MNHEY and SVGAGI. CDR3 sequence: CASSSYSGTSGRNEQFF. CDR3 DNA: TGTGCCAGCAGTTCCTATTCCGGGACTAGCGGGAGGAATGAGCAGTTCTTC.

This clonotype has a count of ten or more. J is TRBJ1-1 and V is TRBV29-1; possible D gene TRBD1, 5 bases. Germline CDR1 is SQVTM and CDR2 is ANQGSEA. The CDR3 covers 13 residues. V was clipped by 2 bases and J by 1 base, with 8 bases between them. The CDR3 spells CSVERQGNTEAFF. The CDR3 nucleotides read TGCAGCGTTGAAAGGCAGGGGAACACTGAAGCTTTCTTT.

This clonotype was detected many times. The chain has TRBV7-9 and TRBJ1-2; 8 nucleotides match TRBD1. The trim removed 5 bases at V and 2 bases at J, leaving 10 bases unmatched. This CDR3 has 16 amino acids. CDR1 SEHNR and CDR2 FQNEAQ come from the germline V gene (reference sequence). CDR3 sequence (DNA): TGTGCCAGCAGCAGTCAGGGGGCCAAGCAAAACTATGGCTACACCTTC. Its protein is CASSSQGAKQNYGYTF.

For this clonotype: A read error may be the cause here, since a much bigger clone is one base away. The DNA of the CDR3 is TGTGCCAGCAACTCAGCCGGACGGATCTCTGGGGCCAACGTCCTGACTTTC. Protein sequence: CASNSAGRISGANVLTF. The V gene is TRBV5-4, the J gene TRBJ2-6; the D is unclear. Trimming removed 6 bases from V and 0 bases from J, with 16 bases in between. This CDR3 spans 17 amino acids. The V gene's germline CDR1 is SGHNT and CDR2 YYREEE (reference sequence).

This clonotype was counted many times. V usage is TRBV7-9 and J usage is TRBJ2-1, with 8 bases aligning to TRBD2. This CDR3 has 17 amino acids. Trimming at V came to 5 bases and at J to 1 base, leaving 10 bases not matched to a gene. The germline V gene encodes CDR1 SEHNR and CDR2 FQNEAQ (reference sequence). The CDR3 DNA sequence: TGTGCCAGCAGCCCGGGGAGTAGCGGGAATTCCTACAATGAGCAGTTCTTC. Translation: CASSPGSSGNSYNEQFF.

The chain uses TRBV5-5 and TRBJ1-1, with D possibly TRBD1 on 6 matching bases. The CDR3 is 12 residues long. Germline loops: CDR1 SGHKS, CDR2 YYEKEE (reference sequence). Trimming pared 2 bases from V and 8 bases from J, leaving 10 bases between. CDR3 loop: CASSLGQREAFF. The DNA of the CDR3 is TGTGCCAGCAGCTTAGGACAGAGGGAAGCTTTCTTT.

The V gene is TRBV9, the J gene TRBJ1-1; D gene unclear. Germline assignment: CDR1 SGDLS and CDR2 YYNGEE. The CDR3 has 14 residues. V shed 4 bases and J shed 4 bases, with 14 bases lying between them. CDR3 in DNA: TGTGCCAGCAGCTTGGAGGGCGTAGTCACTGAAGCTTTCTTT. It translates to CASSLEGVVTEAFF.